The 8 T cell receptor beta chains given below trace back to one sample, sequenced in a study of T cells expressing NK-cell markers. TCRdb re-called the 5' RACE reads, yielding one record per CDR3 amino acid sequence without DNA. The sample totals about 550,000 distinct CDR3 sequences. The sample comprised blood T cells: a sorted CD56 or NKG2C T cell subset, CD4+ or CD8+ T cells, or bulk PBMC T cells (not recorded which). The receptors here all came from a man younger than 35 in good health.

The J gene is TRBJ2-3, the V gene TRBV20-1; the D call of TRBD2 rests on TCRdb alone, since no DNA is present to check it. The CDR3 contains 15 residues. Germline V gene data show CDR1 as DFQATT and CDR2 as SNEGSKA (reference sequence). CDR3 amino acids: CSAPSEGTWADTQYF.

The chain employs TRBV15 and TRBJ1-5. The CDR3 has 13 amino acids. Germline V CDR1 and CDR2: LNHNV, YYDKDF (reference sequence). This CDR3 reads CATSTLNYQPQHF. Based on the CDR3 plus reference TRBV15 and TRBJ1-5, the full variable domain is DAMVIQNPRYQVTQFGKPVTLSCSQTLNHNVMYWYQQKSSQAPKLLFHYYDKDFNNEADTPDNFQSRRPNTSFCFLDIRSPGLGDTAMYLCATSTLNYQPQHFGDGTRLSIL.

This sequence joins TRBV5-4 and TRBJ2-1; the TCRdb call, TRBD2, lacks DNA for checking. The CDR3 has 19 residues. CDR1 is SGHNT, CDR2 YYREEE, per germline (reference sequence). CDR3 region: CASSLAPAGGGFVDNEQFF.

The chain carries TRBV18 and TRBJ2-5; TCRdb outputs TRBD1, but without DNA this stays unchecked. Germline CDR1 and CDR2: KGHSH and LQKENI. The CDR3 has 18 amino acids. CDR3 amino acids: CASSPKGSGTGSVETQYF.

V is TRBV5-5 and J is TRBJ1-5. Germline CDR1 reads SGHKS; CDR2 reads YYEKEE (reference sequence). This CDR3 region has 17 residues. The CDR3 region is CASSLLSGWGSNQPQHF. Full variable domain (remainder filled in from reference TRBV5-5 and TRBJ1-5): DAGVTQSPTHLIKTRGQQVTLRCSPISGHKSVSWYQQVLGQGPQFIFQYYEKEERGRGNFPDRFSARQFPNYSSELNVNALLLGDSALYLCASSLLSGWGSNQPQHFGDGTRLSIL.

The CDR3 sequence: CASSSPSVGEVPFFSYNEQFF. The chain couples TRBV7-8 to TRBJ2-1; lacking DNA, the TRBD1 call made by TCRdb goes unchecked. Germline CDR1 is SGHVS and CDR2 is FQNEAQ. The CDR3 has 21 amino acids.

V is TRBV11-3 and J is TRBJ2-4; TCRdb proposes TRBD1, but this gene call is untestable without DNA. The germline gives CDR1 SGHNT, CDR2 YENEEA. This CDR3 has 17 amino acids. This chain's CDR3 is CASSFQTGGESKNIQYF.

This chain's CDR3 is CASSGGAPDAQYF. V usage is TRBV6-6 and J usage is TRBJ2-3; TCRdb's D call of TRBD1 is untestable without DNA. The CDR3 spans 13 residues. CDR1 and CDR2 (germline): MNHNY, SVGAGI (reference sequence).